This TCR beta chain was observed in a study of blood T cells in healthy people across ages. This CDR3 region has 14 residues. CDR1 is SGHTA and CDR2 is FQGNSA in the germline V gene. V was cut by 4 bases and J by 4 bases, with 13 bases left in between. A few counts support this clonotype. Its antigen is not known. Overall study findings and caveats: Long-lived and aged donors differed, with more naive CD4+ cells and higher diversity in the long-lived. PBMCs left unsorted prevented a conclusive naive versus antigen-experienced comparison. A strong correlation was found between TCR beta diversity and the percentage of naive T cells.

Primed by a sample-barcoded 5' primer and a J-beta primer mix, a second PCR proceeded for roughly 7 to 12 cycles. TCRdb re-derived calls from the 5' RACE reads in MiXCR, one entry per CDR3 protein. The sample shows 1.5 million to 2 million distinct CDR3 sequences, roughly 28% of them seen only once. Total RNA extraction produced at least 5 micrograms (per sample) for the study. The receptor was isolated from a woman aged 30 to 39 in good health. The sample taken for sequencing was blood. This chain joins TRBV7-2 and TRBJ1-2; D may be TRBD1 (6 bases). The CDR3 nucleotides read TGTGCCAGCAGCTCCAGGGGCTCCACCTATGGCTACACCTTC. Translated, it gives CASSSRGSTYGYTF.